These 9 T cell receptor beta chains came from one sample sequenced in a study of blood T cell repertoires in COVID-19. Measured with immunoSEQ multiplex PCR; TCRdb has only the in-frame clones, and not every one. The data show around 140,000 clones, over 70% seen once. The sample taken for sequencing was peripheral blood. The receptor set was obtained from a man in his 60s with active or convalescent COVID-19.

Here the CDR3 DNA reads TGTGCCACCTCGGGTCATGGATCTGGAAACACCATATATTTT. It codes for CATSGHGSGNTIYF. The chain joins TRBV28 to TRBJ1-3; D is unclear. The length of the CDR3 is 14 residues. Germline CDR1 MDHEN, CDR2 SYDVKM. The ends were cut back, 10 bases at V and 1 base at J, with 14 bases in the middle.

V and J are TRBV27 and TRBJ2-1, with a tentative D call TRBD2 (5 bases). Trimming cost V 3 bases and J 5 bases, with 11 bases left between them. Germline loops: CDR1 MNHEY, CDR2 SMNVEV (reference sequence). The length of the CDR3 is 14 residues. CDR3 loop: CASSFRALDNEQFF. The CDR3 DNA is TGTGCCAGCAGTTTTCGCGCACTAGACAATGAGCAGTTCTTC.

V is TRBV6-5 and J is TRBJ1-2; D not certain. This CDR3 comprises 13 residues. The V and J ends lost 2 bases and 4 bases respectively, with 8 bases between them. Germline values: CDR1 MNHEY, CDR2 SVGAGI. The CDR3 DNA reads TGTGCCAGCAGTTACGGAGTTACCTATGGCTACACCTTC. Translated, it gives CASSYGVTYGYTF.

The chain carries TRBV19 and TRBJ2-7, with 9 bases matching TRBD1. This CDR3 has 14 residues. Germline V CDR1 and CDR2: LNHDA, SQIVND (reference sequence). J gave up 6 bases and V 3 bases, and 6 bases lay outside the gene matches. The CDR3 sequence is CASSMGQGIGEQYF. The CDR3 region has the DNA TGTGCCAGTAGTATGGGACAGGGAATTGGCGAGCAGTACTTC. Full variable domain (rest looked up from reference TRBV19 and TRBJ2-7): DGGITQSPKYLFRKEGQNVTLSCEQNLNHDAMYWYRQDPGQGLRLIYYSQIVNDFQKGDIAEGYSVSREKKESFPLTVTSAQKNPTAFYLCASSMGQGIGEQYFGPGTRLTVT.

V usage is TRBV6-1 and J usage is TRBJ2-1; 7 bases are shared with TRBD2. This CDR3 contains 15 residues. The germline V gene has CDR1 MNHNS and CDR2 SASEGT. J gave up 4 bases and V 2 bases, and 5 bases lay outside the gene matches. DNA for the CDR3: TGTGCCAGCAGTGAATTCCTGGGGGGGTACAATGAGCAGTTCTTC. This gives the protein CASSEFLGGYNEQFF.

The V and J genes are TRBV21-1 and TRBJ2-7; the tabulated D call, TRBD1, remains unverified against the DNA. TRBV21-1 is marked as a pseudogene. The CDR3 runs 14 residues. The chain's CDR3 is CASVNRRFSYEQYF. The CDR3 DNA reads as TGTGCCAGCGTTAACAGGAGATTCTCCTACGAGCAGTACTTC.

The V gene is TRBV5-1, the J gene TRBJ2-7; 7 bases map to TRBD1. Germline loops: CDR1 SGHRS, CDR2 YFSETQ. This CDR3 comprises 14 residues. V shed 3 bases, J shed 7 bases, and the junction held 10 bases outside the gene matches. CDR3 region: CASSSWDSLGEQYF. The CDR3 DNA is TGCGCCAGCAGCTCGTGGGACAGTTTGGGAGAGCAGTACTTC.

The chain is built from TRBV6-2 or TRBV6-3 and TRBJ2-1; 8 bases fit TRBD1. Germline V gene sequence: CDR1 MNHEY, CDR2 SVGEGT. CDR3 length: 15 residues. With V trimmed by 2 bases and J by 5 bases, 5 bases remained unmatched. DNA for the CDR3: TGTGCCAGCAGTTACGACAGGGGACTGAACAATGAGCAGTTCTTC. This encodes CASSYDRGLNNEQFF.

This clone has just one count. Within the sample, other DNA sequences also encode this same CDR3. The rearrangement links TRBV24-1 to TRBJ2-7; D is unresolved. V gave up 2 bases and J gave up 5 bases, with 9 bases separating them. Germline assignment: CDR1 KGHDR and CDR2 SFDVKD. This CDR3 is 13 amino acids long. The CDR3 DNA sequence: TGTGCCACCAGTGATTCAGCCCTAGACGAGCAGTACTTC. As protein: CATSDSALDEQYF.